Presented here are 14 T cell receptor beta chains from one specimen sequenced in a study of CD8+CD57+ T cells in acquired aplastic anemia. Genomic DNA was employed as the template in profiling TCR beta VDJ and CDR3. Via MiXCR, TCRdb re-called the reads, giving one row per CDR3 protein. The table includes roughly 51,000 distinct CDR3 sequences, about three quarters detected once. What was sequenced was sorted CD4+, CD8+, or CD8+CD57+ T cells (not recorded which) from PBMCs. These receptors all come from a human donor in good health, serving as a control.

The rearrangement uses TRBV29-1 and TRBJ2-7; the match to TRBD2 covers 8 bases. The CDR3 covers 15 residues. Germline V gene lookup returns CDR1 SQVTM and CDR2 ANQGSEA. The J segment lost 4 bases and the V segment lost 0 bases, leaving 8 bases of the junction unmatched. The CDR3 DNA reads TGCAGCGTTGAAGATCTCAGCGGGGGCCGATACGAGCAGTACTTC. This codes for CSVEDLSGGRYEQYF.

CDR3 nucleotide sequence: TGCAGTGCTAGCCCTAGCGGCTCCTACGAGCAGTACTTC. It is translated as CSASPSGSYEQYF. V is TRBV20-1 and J is TRBJ2-7; 7 positions match TRBD2. Trimming removed 3 bases from V and 0 bases from J; junction bases left unmatched: 2. The CDR3 extends over 13 amino acids. Per the germline V gene, CDR1 is DFQATT and CDR2 is SNEGSKA (reference sequence).

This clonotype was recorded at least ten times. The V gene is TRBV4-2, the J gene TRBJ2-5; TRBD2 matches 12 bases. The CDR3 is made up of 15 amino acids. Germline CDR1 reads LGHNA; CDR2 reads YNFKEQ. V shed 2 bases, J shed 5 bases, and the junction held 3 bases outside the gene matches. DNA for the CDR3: TGTGCCAGCAGCCAAAGACTAGCGGGAGCGGAGACCCAGTACTTC. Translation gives CASSQRLAGAETQYF.

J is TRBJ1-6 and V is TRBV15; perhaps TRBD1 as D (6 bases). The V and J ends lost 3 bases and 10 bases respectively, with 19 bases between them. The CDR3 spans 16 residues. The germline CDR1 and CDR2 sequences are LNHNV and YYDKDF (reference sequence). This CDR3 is CATSRRGGRLKSPLHF. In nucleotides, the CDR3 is TGTGCCACCAGCAGGAGGGGGGGCCGACTTAAATCACCCCTCCACTTT.

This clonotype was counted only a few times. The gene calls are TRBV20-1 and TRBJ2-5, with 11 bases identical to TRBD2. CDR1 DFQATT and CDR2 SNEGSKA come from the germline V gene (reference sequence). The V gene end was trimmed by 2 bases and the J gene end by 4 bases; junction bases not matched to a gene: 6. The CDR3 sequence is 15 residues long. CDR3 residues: CSARTLAGARETQYF. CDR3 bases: TGCAGTGCTAGAACACTAGCGGGGGCCAGAGAGACCCAGTACTTC.

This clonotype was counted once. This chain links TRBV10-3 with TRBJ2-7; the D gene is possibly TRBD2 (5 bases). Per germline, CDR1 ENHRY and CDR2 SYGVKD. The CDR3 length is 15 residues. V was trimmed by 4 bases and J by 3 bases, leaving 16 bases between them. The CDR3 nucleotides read TGTGCCATCAGTGGGGGAGTCGCGGACCTCTACGAGCAGTACTTC. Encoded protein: CAISGGVADLYEQYF.

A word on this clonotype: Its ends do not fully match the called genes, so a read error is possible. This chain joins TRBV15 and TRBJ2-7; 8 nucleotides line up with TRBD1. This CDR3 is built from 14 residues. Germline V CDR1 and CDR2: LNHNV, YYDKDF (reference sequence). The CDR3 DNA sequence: TGTGCCACCAGCAGAGACAGGGGGCCCTACGGGCAGTACTTC. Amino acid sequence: CATSRDRGPYGQYF.

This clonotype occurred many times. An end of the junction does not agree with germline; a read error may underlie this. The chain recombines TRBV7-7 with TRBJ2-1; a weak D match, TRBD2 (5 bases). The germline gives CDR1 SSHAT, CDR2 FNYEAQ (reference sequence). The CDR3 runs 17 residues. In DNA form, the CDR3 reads TGTGTCAGCAGCTTAGTTGGCGGGCCGAGCTCCTACAATGAGCAGTTCTTC. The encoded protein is CVSSLVGGPSSYNEQFF.

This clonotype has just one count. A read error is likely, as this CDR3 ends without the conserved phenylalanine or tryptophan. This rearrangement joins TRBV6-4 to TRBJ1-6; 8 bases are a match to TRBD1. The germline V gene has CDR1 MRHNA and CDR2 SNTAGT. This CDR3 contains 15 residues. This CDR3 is CASSDSSGGNSPLHL. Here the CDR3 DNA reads TGTGCCAGCAGCGACTCGTCAGGGGGCAATTCACCCCTCCACCTT.

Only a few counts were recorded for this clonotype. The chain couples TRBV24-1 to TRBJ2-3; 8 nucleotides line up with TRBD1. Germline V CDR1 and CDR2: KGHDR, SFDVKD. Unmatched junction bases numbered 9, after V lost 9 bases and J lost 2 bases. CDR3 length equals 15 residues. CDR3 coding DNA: TGTGCCACCGGCGACAGGGGTAAAAACACAGATACGCAGTATTTT. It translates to CATGDRGKNTDTQYF.

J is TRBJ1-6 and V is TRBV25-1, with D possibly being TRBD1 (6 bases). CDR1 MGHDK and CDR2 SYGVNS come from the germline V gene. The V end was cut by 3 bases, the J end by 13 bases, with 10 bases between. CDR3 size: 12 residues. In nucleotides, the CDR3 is TGTGCCAGCAGTGAGGGACAATTCCCCCTCCACTTT. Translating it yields CASSEGQFPLHF.

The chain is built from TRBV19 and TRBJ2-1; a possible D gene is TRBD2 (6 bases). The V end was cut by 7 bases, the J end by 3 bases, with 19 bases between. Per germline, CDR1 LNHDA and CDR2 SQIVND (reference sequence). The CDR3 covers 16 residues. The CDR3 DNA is TGTGCCAGTACCGCGACTAGTATTGCCTACTACAATGAGCAGTTCTTC. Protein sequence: CASTATSIAYYNEQFF.

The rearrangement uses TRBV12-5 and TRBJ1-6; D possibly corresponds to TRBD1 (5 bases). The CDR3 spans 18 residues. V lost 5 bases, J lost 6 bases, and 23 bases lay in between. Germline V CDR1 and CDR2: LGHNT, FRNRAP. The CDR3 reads CASGINPGRMSTNSPLHF. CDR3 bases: TGTGCTAGTGGTATCAACCCGGGACGGATGTCCACTAATTCACCCCTCCACTTT.

CDR3 region: CSVELAWNEQFF. The CDR3 bases are TGCAGCGTTGAACTAGCGTGGAATGAGCAGTTCTTC. The chain uses TRBV29-1 and TRBJ2-1; TRBD2 might be the D (6 bases). Germline values: CDR1 SQVTM, CDR2 ANQGSEA. The CDR3 contains 12 residues. Trimming removed 2 bases from V and 7 bases from J, with 9 bases in between.